A selection of T cell receptor beta chains follows, all from one sample in a study of blood T cell repertoires in COVID-19. Assay used: immunoSEQ multiplex PCR; TCRdb lists only in-frame clones, some missing. The sample lists 250,000 to 300,000 clones, under 90% occurring once. The sample was peripheral blood. These TCRs come from a woman in her sixties with active or convalescent COVID-19. Both conserved end residues are part of each CDR3. Fields, in order: D gene, J gene, V gene, clone size, CDR3 DNA, CDR3 protein. A D gene is named only where the DNA matches it firmly. Only part of the rows carry a size: once, few, many, or a class if the clone is expanded.

. TRBJ1-2 TRBV7-9 . TGTGCCAGCAGCTTAGGGTCCGCAGGGATGGCGGATGGCTACACCTTC CASSLGSAGMADGYTF
TRBD1 TRBJ1-4 TRBV10-3 . TGTGCCATCAGTGATACCCCTCCGGGACAGGGTTCATCTAATGAAAAACTGTTTTTT CAISDTPPGQGSSNEKLFF
TRBD2 TRBJ2-7 TRBV4-1 few TGCGCCAGCAGCTACCATCCGGGACTAGTCCACGAGCAGTACTTC CASSYHPGLVHEQYF
. TRBJ1-1 TRBV15 . TGTGCCACCAGCCGCGGACAAAATTTCTTT CATSRGQNFF
. TRBJ2-2 TRBV3-1/TRBV3-2 . TGTGCCAGCAGCCAAGATATAGCGTCTTTCCTCGGGGAGCTGTTTTTT CASSQDIASFLGELFF
. TRBJ2-3 TRBV25-1 . TGTGCCAGCAGTGAATTTCTACAGGGCACAGATACGCAGTATTTT CASSEFLQGTDTQYF
TRBD1 TRBJ2-2 TRBV5-1 . TGCGCCAGCAGCTTGGGACAGGGAGCCGGGGAGCTGTTTTTT CASSLGQGAGELFF
TRBD1 TRBJ1-1 TRBV7-6 . TGTGCCAGCAGCCTTCGTGGACAGGGGGCTGTTGGCACTGAAGCTTTCTTT CASSLRGQGAVGTEAFF
. TRBJ1-1 TRBV18 . TGTGCCAGCTCACCCGCGAAGACAGGTAACACTGAAGCTTTCTTT CASSPAKTGNTEAFF
. TRBJ2-3 TRBV7-8 . TGTGCCAGCAGCTTAGGCGAGGGCGGTCGCACAGATACGCAGTATTTT CASSLGEGGRTDTQYF
. TRBJ2-3 TRBV18 . TGTGCCAGCTCAAGGTTTGAGGTCCAAGTGGATACGCAGTATTTT CASSRFEVQVDTQYF
. TRBJ1-2 TRBV27 . TGTGCCAGCAGTTTAGGGGCGGATCTCTATGGCTACACCTTC CASSLGADLYGYTF
. TRBJ1-6 TRBV4-3 . TGCGCCAGCAGCCAAGATTCTCGGGGGGAGCGGCCCCTCCACTTT CASSQDSRGERPLHF
TRBD1 TRBJ1-6 TRBV7-2 . TGTGCCAGCAGCCCGGGACAGGGGAGGTTATTATCGCCCCTCCACTTT CASSPGQGRLLSPLHF
TRBD1 TRBJ2-5 TRBV19 . TGTGCCAGTAGTGTCGACAGGGACCAAGAGACCCAGTACTTC CASSVDRDQETQYF
TRBD2 TRBJ2-3 TRBV10-2 . TGCGCCAGCGCCGGCACAGCGGGGGGTTGGGCAGATACGCAGTATTTT CASAGTAGGWADTQYF
. TRBJ1-3 TRBV21-1 . TGTGCCAGCAGCAGTTCACCTAACCCCTCTGGAAACACCATATATTTT CASSSSPNPSGNTIYF
. TRBJ2-2 TRBV30 . TGTGCCTGGAGCGGGGTGATCGGGGCCGGGGAGCTGTTTTTT CAWSGVIGAGELFF
TRBD1 TRBJ1-3 TRBV9 once TGTGCCAGCAGCGCGGAGTGGACAGGGGGAAACACCATATATTTT CASSAEWTGGNTIYF
. TRBJ2-2 TRBV10-1 . TGCGCCAGCCGGGAAGGCGCGAACACCGGGGAGCTGTTTTTT CASREGANTGELFF
TRBD2 TRBJ2-3 TRBV11-3 . TGTGCCAGCAGCTTAGGGATAGCGGGGGCCAGCACAGATACGCAGTATTTT CASSLGIAGASTDTQYF
TRBD1 TRBJ2-2 TRBV11-2 . TGTGCCAGCAGCCAATGGACAGGTTCGAACACCGGGGAGCTGTTTTTT CASSQWTGSNTGELFF
TRBD1 TRBJ1-1 TRBV7-3 once TGTGCCAGCGGGTCTAACAGGGGGGGTGAAGCTTTCTTT CASGSNRGGEAFF
TRBD1 TRBJ1-1 TRBV11-2 few TGTGCCAGCAGCTTGCGGGACAGGGGGCGAACTGAAGCTTTCTTT CASSLRDRGRTEAFF
. TRBJ1-1 TRBV12-3/TRBV12-4 . TGTGCCAGCAGCGTATCAGGGGACACTGAAGCTTTCTTT CASSVSGDTEAFF
TRBD2 TRBJ2-1 TRBV6-5 . TGTGCCAGCAGTTACTCTCCTGCGGGGGTTGAGCAGTTCTTC CASSYSPAGVEQFF
TRBD2 TRBJ2-1 TRBV2 . TGTGCCAGCAGTGAAAGGGCGGGGGGGCTTGGTGAGCAGTTCTTC CASSERAGGLGEQFF
. TRBJ2-1 TRBV6-6 once TGTGCCAGCAGTCCCCTTGGGGTAACGGGGGGCCTCCCTGAGCAGTTCTTC CASSPLGVTGGLPEQFF